The present TCR beta chain was sequenced within a study of blood T cell repertoires in COVID-19. Across the study: Researchers got acute and convalescent COVID-19 samples from the United States, Italy and Spain.

This CDR3 is 15 amino acids long. V lost 5 bases and J 1 base, leaving 14 bases between the germline ends. Germline values: CDR1 MNHEY, CDR2 SMNVEV (reference sequence). Per the authors' pipeline: The authors estimated nucleated cell counts from reference gene primer amplification. Clones were read by immunoSEQ multiplex PCR, and TCRdb kept only the in-frame ones, dropping some. V and J calls and clone size follow that table, whereas D and trimming were derived from the DNA. The table includes about 14,000 clones, around 90% detected once. The sample comprised peripheral blood. This sequence was found in a human donor with active COVID-19. The donor label of this sample is uncertain. The V gene is TRBV27, the J gene TRBJ1-1; TRBD1 is a possible D gene (6 bases). The CDR3 reads CASSPIRDTNTEAFF. The CDR3 coding sequence is TGTGCCAGCAGTCCCATACGGGACACGAACACTGAAGCTTTCTTT.